Detailed here is one T cell receptor beta chain. One end of the junction does not line up with germline, which may come from a read error. The sample belongs to a study of cytomegalovirus exposure and HLA in healthy donors. Study overall: Within an early data release were about 85 million unique TCRs drawn from HLA-typed donors.

The germline V gene encodes CDR1 LNHNV and CDR2 YYDKDF (reference sequence). There are 16 residues in the CDR3. The PCR used 60 Vbeta and 13 Jbeta primers. The method was immunoSEQ multiplex PCR; TCRdb's version includes in-frame clones alone and lacks a portion of them. The table lists about 160,000 clones, 70% to 85% of them singletons. This receptor was obtained from a man aged 35 to 55 in good health and CMV-seronegative. V gene TRBV15 combines with J gene TRBJ2-1, with a tentative D call TRBD1 (6 bases). Material: PBMCs. In nucleotides, the CDR3 is TGTGCCGCCAGCGGAGCCGACAGGAGCTCCTACAATGAGCAGTTCTTC. It specifies CAASGADRSSYNEQFF.